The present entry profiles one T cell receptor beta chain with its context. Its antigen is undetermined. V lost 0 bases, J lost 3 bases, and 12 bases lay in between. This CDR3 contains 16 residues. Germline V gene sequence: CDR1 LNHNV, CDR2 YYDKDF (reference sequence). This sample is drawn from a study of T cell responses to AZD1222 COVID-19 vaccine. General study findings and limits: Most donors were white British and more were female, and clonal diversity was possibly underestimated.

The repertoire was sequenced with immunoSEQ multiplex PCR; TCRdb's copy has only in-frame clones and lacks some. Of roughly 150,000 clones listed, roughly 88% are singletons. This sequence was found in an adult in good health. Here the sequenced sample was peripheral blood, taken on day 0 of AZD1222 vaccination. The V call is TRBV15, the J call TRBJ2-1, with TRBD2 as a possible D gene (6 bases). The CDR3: CATSRDKSGFYNEQFF. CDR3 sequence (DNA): TGTGCCACCAGCAGAGATAAAAGCGGGTTCTACAATGAGCAGTTCTTC.